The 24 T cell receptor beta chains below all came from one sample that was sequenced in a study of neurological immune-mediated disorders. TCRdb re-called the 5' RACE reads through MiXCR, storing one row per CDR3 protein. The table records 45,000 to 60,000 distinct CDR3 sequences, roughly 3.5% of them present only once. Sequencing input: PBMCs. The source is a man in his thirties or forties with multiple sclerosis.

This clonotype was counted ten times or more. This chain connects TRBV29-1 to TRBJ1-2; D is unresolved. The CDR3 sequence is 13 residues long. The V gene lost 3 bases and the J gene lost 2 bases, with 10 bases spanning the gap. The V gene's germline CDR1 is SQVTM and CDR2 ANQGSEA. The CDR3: CSVDSSENYGYTF. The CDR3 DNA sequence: TGCAGCGTTGATTCCTCCGAAAACTATGGCTACACCTTC.

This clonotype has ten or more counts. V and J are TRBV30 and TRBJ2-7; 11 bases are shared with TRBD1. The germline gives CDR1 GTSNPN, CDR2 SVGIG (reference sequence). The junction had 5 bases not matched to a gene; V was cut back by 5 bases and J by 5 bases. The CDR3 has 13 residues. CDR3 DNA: TGTGCCTGGGGTAGGGACAGGGGGAACGAGCAGTACTTC. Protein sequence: CAWGRDRGNEQYF.

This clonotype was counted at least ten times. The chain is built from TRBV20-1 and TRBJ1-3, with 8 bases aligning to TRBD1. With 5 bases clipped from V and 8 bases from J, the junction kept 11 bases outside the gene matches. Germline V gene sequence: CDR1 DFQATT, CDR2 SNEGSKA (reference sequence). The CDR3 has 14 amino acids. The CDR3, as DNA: TGCAGTGCTCTAAACGGCGGACAGGGAGACACCATATATTTT. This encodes CSALNGGQGDTIYF.

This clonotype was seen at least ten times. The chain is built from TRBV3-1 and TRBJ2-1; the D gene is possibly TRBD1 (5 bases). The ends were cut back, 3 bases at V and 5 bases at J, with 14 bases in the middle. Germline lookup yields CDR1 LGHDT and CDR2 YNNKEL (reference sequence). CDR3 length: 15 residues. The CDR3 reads CASSHLRASNNEQFF. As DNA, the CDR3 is TGTGCCAGCAGCCACCTCAGGGCTTCCAACAATGAGCAGTTCTTC.

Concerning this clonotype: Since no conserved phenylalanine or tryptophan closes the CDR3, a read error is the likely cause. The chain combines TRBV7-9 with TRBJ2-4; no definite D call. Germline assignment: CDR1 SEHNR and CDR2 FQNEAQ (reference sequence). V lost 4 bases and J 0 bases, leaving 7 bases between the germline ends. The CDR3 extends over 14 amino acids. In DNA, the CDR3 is TGTGCCAGCAGCTCAGACTTAGCCAAAAACATTCAGTACTGC. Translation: CASSSDLAKNIQYC.

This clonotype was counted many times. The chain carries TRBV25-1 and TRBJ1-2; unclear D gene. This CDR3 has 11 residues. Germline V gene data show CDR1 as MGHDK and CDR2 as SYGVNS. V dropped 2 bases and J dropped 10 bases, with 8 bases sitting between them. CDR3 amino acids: CASSERVFYTF. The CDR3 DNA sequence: TGTGCCAGCAGTGAACGCGTATTCTACACCTTC.

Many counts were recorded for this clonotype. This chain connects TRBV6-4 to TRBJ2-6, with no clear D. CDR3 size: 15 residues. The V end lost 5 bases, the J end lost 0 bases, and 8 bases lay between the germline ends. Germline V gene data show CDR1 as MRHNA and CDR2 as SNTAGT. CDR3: CASSPSYSGANVLTF. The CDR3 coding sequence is TGTGCCAGCAGTCCCTCTTACTCTGGGGCCAACGTCCTGACTTTC.

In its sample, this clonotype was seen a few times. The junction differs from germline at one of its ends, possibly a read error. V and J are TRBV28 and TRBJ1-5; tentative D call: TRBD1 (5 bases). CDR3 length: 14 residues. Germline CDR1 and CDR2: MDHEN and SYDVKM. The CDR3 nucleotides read TGTGCCAGCAGTTTTTCAGGGTCACAACAGCCCCAGAATTTT. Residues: CASSFSGSQQPQNF. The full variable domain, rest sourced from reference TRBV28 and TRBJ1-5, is DVKVTQSSRYLVKRTGEKVFLECVQDMDHENMFWYRQDPGLGLRLIYFSYDVKMKEKGDIPEGYSVSREKKERFSLILESASTNQTSMYLCASSFSGSQQPQNFGDGTRLSIL.

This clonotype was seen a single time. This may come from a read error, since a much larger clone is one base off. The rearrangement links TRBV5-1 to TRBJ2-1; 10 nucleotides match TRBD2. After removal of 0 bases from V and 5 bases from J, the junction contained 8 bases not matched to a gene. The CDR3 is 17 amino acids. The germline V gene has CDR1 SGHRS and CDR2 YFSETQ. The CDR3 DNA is TGCGCCAGCAGCTTGGCTGTCAGGACTAGCGGCCACAATGAGCAGTTCTTC. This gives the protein CASSLAVRTSGHNEQFF.

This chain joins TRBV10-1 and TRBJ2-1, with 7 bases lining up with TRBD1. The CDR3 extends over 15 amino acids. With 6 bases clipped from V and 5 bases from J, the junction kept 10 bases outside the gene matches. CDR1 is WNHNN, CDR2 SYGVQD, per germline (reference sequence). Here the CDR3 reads CASSRPGQKNNEQFF. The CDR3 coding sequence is TGCGCCAGCAGCAGGCCGGGACAGAAAAACAATGAGCAGTTCTTC.

CDR3 in amino acids: CASRAPRGVWSEQFF. The CDR3 DNA sequence: TGCGCCAGCAGGGCTCCCCGAGGGGTGTGGAGTGAGCAGTTCTTC. V is TRBV5-1 and J is TRBJ2-1, with D possibly being TRBD1 or TRBD2 (5 bases each). This CDR3 comprises 15 residues. Trimming took off 5 bases at V and 9 bases at J, with 21 bases between the two ends. Germline CDR1 and CDR2: SGHRS and YFSETQ.

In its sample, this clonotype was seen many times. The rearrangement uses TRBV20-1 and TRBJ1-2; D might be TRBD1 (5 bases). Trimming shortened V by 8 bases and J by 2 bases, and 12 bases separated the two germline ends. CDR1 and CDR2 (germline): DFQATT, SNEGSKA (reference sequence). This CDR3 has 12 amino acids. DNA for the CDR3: TGCAGTCGAACCCGACAGAACTATGGCTACACCTTC. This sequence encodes CSRTRQNYGYTF.

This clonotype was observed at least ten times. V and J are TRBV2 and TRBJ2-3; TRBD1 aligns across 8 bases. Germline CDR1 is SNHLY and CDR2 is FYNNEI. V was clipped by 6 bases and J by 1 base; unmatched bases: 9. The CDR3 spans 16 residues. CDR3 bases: TGTGCCAGCAGAGAAAGGACAGGGTCAGGCACAGATACGCAGTATTTT. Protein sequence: CASRERTGSGTDTQYF. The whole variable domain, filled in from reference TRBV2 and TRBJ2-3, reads EPEVTQTPSHQVTQMGQEVILRCVPISNHLYFYWYRQILGQKVEFLVSFYNNEISEKSEIFDDQFSVERPDGSNFTLKIRSTKLEDSAMYFCASRERTGSGTDTQYFGPGTRLTVL.

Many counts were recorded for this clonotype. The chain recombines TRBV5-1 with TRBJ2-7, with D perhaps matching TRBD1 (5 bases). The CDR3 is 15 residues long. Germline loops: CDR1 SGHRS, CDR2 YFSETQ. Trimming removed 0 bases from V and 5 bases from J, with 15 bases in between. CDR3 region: CASSLEWAGIDEQYF. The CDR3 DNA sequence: TGCGCCAGCAGCTTGGAGTGGGCAGGGATCGACGAGCAGTACTTC.

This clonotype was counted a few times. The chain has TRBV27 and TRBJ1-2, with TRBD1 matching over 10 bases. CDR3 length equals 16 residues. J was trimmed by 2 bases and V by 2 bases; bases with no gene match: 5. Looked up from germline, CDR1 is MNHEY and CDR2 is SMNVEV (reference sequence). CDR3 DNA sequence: TGTGCCAGCAGTTTACGGCCGGGACAGGGGAACTATGGCTACACCTTC. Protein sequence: CASSLRPGQGNYGYTF.

For the CDR3, the DNA is TGTGCCAGCAGCGCCCGGACAGGGTACGAGCAGTACTTC. It is translated as CASSARTGYEQYF. V usage is TRBV3-1 and J usage is TRBJ2-7, with 8 bases lining up with TRBD1. Looked up from germline, CDR1 is LGHDT and CDR2 is YNNKEL (reference sequence). Trimming removed 5 bases from V and 4 bases from J; junction bases left unmatched: 4. This CDR3 spans 13 amino acids.

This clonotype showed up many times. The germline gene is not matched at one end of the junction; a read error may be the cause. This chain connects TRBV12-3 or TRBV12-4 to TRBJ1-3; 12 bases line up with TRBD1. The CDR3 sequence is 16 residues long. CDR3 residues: CASSLFFGTGGEVYDF. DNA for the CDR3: TGTGCCAGCAGTTTGTTTTTCGGGACAGGGGGCGAGGTATACGATTTT.

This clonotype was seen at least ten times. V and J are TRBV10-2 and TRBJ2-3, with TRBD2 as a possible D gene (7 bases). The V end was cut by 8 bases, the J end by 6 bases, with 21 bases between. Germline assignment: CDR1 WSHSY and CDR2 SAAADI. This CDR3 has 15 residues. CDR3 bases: TGCGCCAGCTCAGGTCGAGGGGGGGCATCTGATACGCAGTATTTT. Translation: CASSGRGGASDTQYF.

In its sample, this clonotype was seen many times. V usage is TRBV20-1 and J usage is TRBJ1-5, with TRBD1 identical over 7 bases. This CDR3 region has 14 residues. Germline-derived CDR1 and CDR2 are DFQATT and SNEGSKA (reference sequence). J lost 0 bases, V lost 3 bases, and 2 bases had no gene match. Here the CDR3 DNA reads TGCAGTGCTAGGGACAGGACTAGCAATCAGCCCCAGCATTTT. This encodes CSARDRTSNQPQHF.

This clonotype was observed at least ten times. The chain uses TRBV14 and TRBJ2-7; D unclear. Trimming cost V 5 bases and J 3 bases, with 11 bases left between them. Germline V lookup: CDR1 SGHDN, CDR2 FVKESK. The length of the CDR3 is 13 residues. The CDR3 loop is CASSDRVLYEQYF. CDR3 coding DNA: TGTGCCAGCAGCGACCGGGTCCTCTACGAGCAGTACTTC.

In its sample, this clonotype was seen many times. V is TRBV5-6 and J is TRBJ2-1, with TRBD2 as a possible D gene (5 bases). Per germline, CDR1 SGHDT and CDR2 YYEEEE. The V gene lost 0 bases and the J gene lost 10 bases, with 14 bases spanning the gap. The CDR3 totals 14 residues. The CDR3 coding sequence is TGTGCCAGCAGCTTGGTCGGGCGGCCGGGGGAGCAGTTCTTC. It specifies CASSLVGRPGEQFF.

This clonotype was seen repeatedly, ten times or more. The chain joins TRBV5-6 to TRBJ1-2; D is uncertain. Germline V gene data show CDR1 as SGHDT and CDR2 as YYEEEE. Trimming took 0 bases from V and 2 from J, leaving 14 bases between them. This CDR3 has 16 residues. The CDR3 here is CASSLEGLSANYGYTF. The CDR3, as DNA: TGTGCCAGCAGCTTGGAAGGGTTGAGTGCGAACTATGGCTACACCTTC.

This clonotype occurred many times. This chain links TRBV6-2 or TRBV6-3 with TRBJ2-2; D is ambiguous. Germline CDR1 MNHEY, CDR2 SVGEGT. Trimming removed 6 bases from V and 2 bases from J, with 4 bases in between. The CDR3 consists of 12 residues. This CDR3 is CASRLNTGELFF. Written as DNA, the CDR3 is TGTGCCAGCAGGCTTAACACCGGGGAGCTGTTTTTT.

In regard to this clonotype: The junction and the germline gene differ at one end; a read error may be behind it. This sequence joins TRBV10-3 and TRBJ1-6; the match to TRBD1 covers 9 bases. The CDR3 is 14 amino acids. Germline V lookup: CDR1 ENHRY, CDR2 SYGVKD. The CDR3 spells CAISGTGEGSPLNF. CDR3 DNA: TGTGCCATCAGTGGGACAGGGGAAGGATCACCCCTCAACTTT.